This T cell receptor beta chain was sequenced during a study of CXCR3-negative and CXCR3-positive naive CD8 T cells. Overall study results and limits: With respect to TRBV-TRBJ usage, naive CXCR3-negative and CXCR3-positive cells were similar; memory differed. For CXCR3-positive naive cells, TRB CDR3s were more hydrophobic than those of CXCR3-negative naive cells.

The libraries of TRB cDNA were prepared using 5' RACE with UMI labels. One entry per CDR3 protein, without DNA, is what TCRdb gives after re-calling the 5' RACE reads. This sample's table reports roughly 110,000 distinct CDR3 sequences. Note on this clonotype: The antigen is unknown.

This sequence was found in a human donor in good health. Some clones in this sample may be carry-over from other donors' samples. What was sequenced was naive CXCR3+ CD8+ T cells from blood. Described subset: CD45RO-CCR7+CD27+CD95- naive CD8+ T cells expressing CXCR3 (TNR3+).

CDR3 loop: CASSLLAGQNAGELFF. This chain joins TRBV6-6 and TRBJ2-2; the D call from TCRdb, TRBD1, cannot be confirmed without DNA. The CDR3 has 16 amino acids. CDR1 and CDR2 (germline): MNHNY, SVGAGI (reference sequence).